The 28 T cell receptor beta chains given below trace back to one sample, sequenced in a study of cytomegalovirus exposure and HLA in healthy donors. Repertoires were generated with immunoSEQ multiplex PCR, while TCRdb's copy carries only in-frame clones and drops some. The repertoire holds roughly 330,000 clones, roughly 87% seen once, with approximately 1.1% in the top ten. The sequenced material came from PBMCs. The receptors were gathered from a woman aged 25 to 45 in good health and CMV-seropositive.

The chain joins TRBV13 to TRBJ1-1; D remains ambiguous. CDR1 is PRHDT, CDR2 FYEKMQ, per germline (reference sequence). This CDR3 region has 13 residues. V shed 0 bases and J shed 10 bases, with 12 bases lying between them. CDR3 loop: CASSLGRSPGAFF. Here the CDR3 DNA reads TGTGCCAGCAGCTTAGGTAGGTCTCCGGGAGCTTTCTTT. The full variable domain, completed using reference TRBV13 and TRBJ1-1, is AAGVIQSPRHLIKEKRETATLKCYPIPRHDTVYWYQQGPGQDPQFLISFYEKMQSDKGSIPDRFSAQQFSDYHSELNMSSLELGDSALYFCASSLGRSPGAFFGQGTRLTVV.

The chain is built from TRBV14 and TRBJ1-1; 8 bases match TRBD1. The CDR3 has 17 residues. The V and J ends lost 4 bases and 0 bases, in that order; junction bases with no gene match: 10. Germline lookup yields CDR1 SGHDN and CDR2 FVKESK. The CDR3 loop is CASSPGQGVSLNTEAFF. The CDR3 DNA reads as TGTGCCAGCAGCCCCGGACAGGGAGTGTCCTTGAACACTGAAGCTTTCTTT.

The rearrangement joins TRBV7-9 to TRBJ1-1; tentative D call: TRBD1 (6 bases). Trimming stripped 5 bases from V and 4 bases from J, with 17 bases between. The CDR3 length is 15 residues. The germline V gene encodes CDR1 SEHNR and CDR2 FQNEAQ (reference sequence). This CDR3 is CASSRLSGESTEAFF. The CDR3 DNA follows: TGTGCCAGCAGCCGCCTGTCAGGGGAGAGCACTGAAGCTTTCTTT. Full variable domain (missing parts from reference TRBV7-9 and TRBJ1-1): DTGVSQNPRHKITKRGQNVTFRCDPISEHNRLYWYRQTLGQGPEFLTYFQNEAQLEKSRLLSDRFSAERPKGSFSTLEIQRTEQGDSAMYLCASSRLSGESTEAFFGQGTRLTVV.

The CDR3 DNA is TGCGCCAGCAGCTTGGGAGATAGGGACCTTAACAGAGCTTTCTTT. The encoded protein is CASSLGDRDLNRAFF. The rearrangement links TRBV5-1 to TRBJ1-1; tentative D call: TRBD1 (5 bases). V dropped 0 bases and J dropped 10 bases, with 19 bases sitting between them. The CDR3 is 15 amino acids. The germline CDR1 and CDR2 sequences are SGHRS and YFSETQ. The complete variable domain, with remaining parts taken from reference TRBV5-1 and TRBJ1-1, reads KAGVTQTPRYLIKTRGQQVTLSCSPISGHRSVSWYQQTPGQGLQFLFEYFSETQRNKGNFPGRFSGRQFSNSRSEMNVSTLELGDSALYLCASSLGDRDLNRAFFGQGTRLTVV.

V is TRBV4-1 and J is TRBJ2-5; D possibly corresponds to TRBD1 (6 bases). The CDR3 runs to 14 residues. Germline assignment: CDR1 MGHRA and CDR2 YSYEKL. The V gene lost 1 base and the J gene lost 3 bases, with 9 bases spanning the gap. The CDR3 nucleotides read TGCGCCAGCAGCCAAGCTCCAGGGGAAGAGACCCAGTACTTC. Its translation: CASSQAPGEETQYF.

V is TRBV19 and J is TRBJ2-3; D not resolved. Trimming left V 3 bases short and J 4 bases short, with 14 bases between. The CDR3 contains 15 residues. Germline V CDR1 and CDR2: LNHDA, SQIVND (reference sequence). Here the CDR3 DNA reads TGTGCCAGTAGTATGAACTTCCCTGTGGCAGATACGCAGTATTTT. Amino acid sequence: CASSMNFPVADTQYF.

V usage is TRBV4-3 and J usage is TRBJ2-7, with TRBD2 identical over 8 bases. CDR3 size: 16 residues. The germline gives CDR1 LGHNA, CDR2 YSLEER. V shed 1 base and J 0 bases; nucleotides not matched to a gene: 5. In DNA, the CDR3 is TGCGCCAGCAGCCAAGGAGTAAGCGGGAGCTCCTACGAGCAGTACTTC. This translates into CASSQGVSGSSYEQYF.

The V and J genes are TRBV7-6 and TRBJ1-2; unclear D gene. Deletions cut 5 bases from V and 2 bases from J, with 9 bases between. The CDR3 consists of 13 residues. Germline CDR1 and CDR2: SGHVS and FNYEAQ. The DNA of the CDR3 is TGTGCCAGCAGCGAAGTGGCGAACTATGGCTACACCTTC. Translation: CASSEVANYGYTF.

This clone came up a few times. This rearrangement joins TRBV5-6 to TRBJ1-5; D is possibly TRBD1 (5 bases). Germline V CDR1 and CDR2: SGHDT, YYEEEE. The CDR3 consists of 13 residues. Trimming stripped 0 bases from V and 9 bases from J, with 10 bases between. CDR3 sequence reads: CASSLAGQGPQHF. DNA for the CDR3: TGTGCCAGCAGCTTGGCCGGGCAGGGGCCCCAGCATTTT.

The chain carries TRBV19 and TRBJ2-7; 9 positions match TRBD1. With 6 bases clipped from V and 4 bases from J, the junction kept 7 bases outside the gene matches. Germline assignment: CDR1 LNHDA and CDR2 SQIVND (reference sequence). The CDR3 has 14 amino acids. CDR3 coding DNA: TGTGCCAGTAGCGGGCGGGACAGGGTATACGAGCAGTACTTC. Translation: CASSGRDRVYEQYF.

The genes are TRBV5-1 and TRBJ1-1, with 8 bases lining up with TRBD1. The J segment lost 0 bases and the V segment lost 5 bases, leaving 9 bases of the junction unmatched. Per germline, CDR1 SGHRS and CDR2 YFSETQ. The CDR3 has 16 residues. Here the CDR3 reads CASSYTGGAMNTEAFF. In DNA form, the CDR3 reads TGCGCCAGCAGTTATACAGGGGGTGCAATGAACACTGAAGCTTTCTTT.

This chain connects TRBV19 to TRBJ1-5, with TRBD1 matching over 8 bases. The trim removed 7 bases at V and 6 bases at J, leaving 14 bases unmatched. The germline V gene encodes CDR1 LNHDA and CDR2 SQIVND (reference sequence). The CDR3 totals 16 residues. DNA of the CDR3: TGTGCCAGTAACGGACAGGGCTCCCTGGCTGGTCAGCCCCAGCATTTT. Translated: CASNGQGSLAGQPQHF.

The rearrangement links TRBV28 to TRBJ1-2, with a possible D match to TRBD1 (5 bases). Trimming shortened V by 6 bases and J by 2 bases, and 10 bases separated the two germline ends. Germline-derived CDR1 and CDR2 are MDHEN and SYDVKM. The CDR3 sequence is 13 residues long. The CDR3 spells CASRGTANYGYTF. DNA for the CDR3: TGTGCCAGCAGAGGGACGGCGAACTATGGCTACACCTTC.

The V gene is TRBV25-1, the J gene TRBJ2-2; D is undetermined. Trimming took off 0 bases at V and 1 base at J, with 3 bases between the two ends. The CDR3 contains 14 residues. Germline V CDR1 and CDR2: MGHDK, SYGVNS. CDR3 DNA sequence: TGTGCCAGCAGTGAATATAGGAACACCGGGGAGCTGTTTTTT. Its translation is CASSEYRNTGELFF.

The V gene is TRBV18, the J gene TRBJ2-3, with D perhaps assigned TRBD1 or TRBD2 (5 bases each). Trimming removed 3 bases from V and 1 base from J, with 8 bases in between. The germline CDR1 and CDR2 sequences are KGHSH and LQKENI. The CDR3 is 14 amino acids. CDR3 sequence reads: CASSPGRGTDTQYF. DNA for the CDR3: TGTGCCAGCTCACCGGGACGGGGCACAGATACGCAGTATTTT.

On this clone itself: The junction does not match germline at one end; this may be a read error. J is TRBJ2-7 and V is TRBV7-9; D gene ambiguous. Germline assignment: CDR1 SEHNR and CDR2 FQNEAQ (reference sequence). The CDR3 runs 11 residues. The CDR3 sequence: CASSLGPTRDF. CDR3 DNA sequence: TGTGCCAGCAGCTTAGGACCAACCCGGGACTTC.

This chain joins TRBV4-3 and TRBJ2-7, with 12 bases aligning to TRBD2. CDR3 length equals 14 residues. Trimming took 2 bases from V and 11 from J; bases not matched to a gene: 7. Germline V gene sequence: CDR1 LGHNA, CDR2 YSLEER. CDR3: CASSQTRLAGAEYF. The CDR3 DNA sequence: TGCGCCAGCAGCCAAACAAGACTAGCGGGGGCTGAGTACTTC.

This rearrangement joins TRBV6-6 to TRBJ2-7; 10 bases agree with TRBD2. Germline CDR1 MNHNY, CDR2 SVGAGI (reference sequence). The length of the CDR3 is 14 residues. V lost 6 bases to trimming and J lost 4 bases; unmatched junction nucleotides: 6. As DNA, the CDR3 is TGTGCCAGCAGCCCAGCGGGAGGGGGGTACGAGCAGTACTTC. Its protein is CASSPAGGGYEQYF.

The chain is built from TRBV6-5 and TRBJ2-2; the D call may be TRBD1 or TRBD2 (5 bases each). This CDR3 is built from 14 residues. Trimming stripped 6 bases from V and 3 bases from J, with 11 bases between. Germline-derived CDR1 and CDR2 are MNHEY and SVGAGI. CDR3 sequence reads: CASSSGADTGELFF. The CDR3 bases are TGTGCCAGCAGCTCCGGGGCGGACACCGGGGAGCTGTTTTTT.

The rearrangement joins TRBV18 to TRBJ2-5, with D possibly TRBD2 on 5 matching bases. This CDR3 has 15 amino acids. Germline CDR1 reads KGHSH; CDR2 reads LQKENI. The V end lost 5 bases, the J end lost 1 base, and 14 bases lay between the germline ends. In nucleotides, the CDR3 is TGTGCCAGCTCAAGCGGCCTTCGTCTCCAAGAGACCCAGTACTTC. Translating it yields CASSSGLRLQETQYF.

This chain uses TRBV6-1 with TRBJ2-3; 8 bases line up with TRBD2. The CDR3 is 18 residues long. Germline loops: CDR1 MNHNS, CDR2 SASEGT. The V and J ends lost 4 bases and 1 base, in that order; junction bases with no gene match: 13. CDR3 DNA sequence: TGTGCCAGCAGTGGGAGGCCTATGCGGGGGGCCGGCACAGATACGCAGTATTTT. As protein: CASSGRPMRGAGTDTQYF.

The chain combines TRBV4-1 with TRBJ1-5; 8 bases are shared with TRBD1. In germline, CDR1 is MGHRA, CDR2 YSYEKL. This CDR3 region has 16 residues. The V gene end was trimmed by 0 bases and the J gene end by 7 bases; junction bases not matched to a gene: 8. The CDR3 protein is CASSQDPGGKGQPQHF. CDR3 nucleotides: TGCGCCAGCAGCCAAGATCCAGGGGGCAAGGGACAGCCCCAGCATTTT.

The V call is TRBV10-3, the J call TRBJ2-7; 7 nucleotides agree with TRBD2. J lost 5 bases, V lost 2 bases, and 6 bases had no gene match. CDR3 length: 14 residues. From germline, CDR1 is ENHRY and CDR2 SYGVKD. CDR3 DNA: TGTGCCATCAGTGAGCGGGGGGACCCAGACGAGCAGTACTTC. Protein sequence: CAISERGDPDEQYF.

The chain couples TRBV4-1 to TRBJ2-7; D is unclear. CDR3 length equals 16 residues. V was clipped by 4 bases and J by 5 bases, with 21 bases between them. Germline values: CDR1 MGHRA, CDR2 YSYEKL. The CDR3 nucleotides read TGCGCCAGCAGCCCAAGGTCTCCGCCAAGCAAGGACGAGCAGTACTTC. It codes for CASSPRSPPSKDEQYF.

The DNA for the CDR3 is TGTGCCTGGAGCACCGGACTAGCAGCACAAGATACGCAGTATTTT. The encoded protein is CAWSTGLAAQDTQYF. The rearrangement uses TRBV30 and TRBJ2-3, with 8 bases identical to TRBD2. Per germline, CDR1 GTSNPN and CDR2 SVGIG (reference sequence). This CDR3 has 15 amino acids. Losses at the gene ends were 3 bases for V and 5 bases for J; bases not matched to a gene: 10.

This clone showed up just once. The chain has TRBV4-1 and TRBJ1-2; D unclear. Trimming cost V 7 bases and J 5 bases, with 17 bases left between them. The CDR3 has 14 residues. Germline CDR1 MGHRA, CDR2 YSYEKL. In nucleotides, the CDR3 is TGCGCCAGCACTCAACTCTATGGATCTTATGGCTACACCTTC. Translating it yields CASTQLYGSYGYTF.

The chain joins TRBV7-8 to TRBJ2-7; 7 bases are a match to TRBD1. Germline assignment: CDR1 SGHVS and CDR2 FQNEAQ. CDR3 length: 14 amino acids. The V segment lost 5 bases and the J segment 5 bases; nucleotides outside the gene matches: 9. CDR3 sequence reads: CASSPRVRGNEQYF. The CDR3 nucleotides are TGTGCCAGCAGCCCAAGGGTCAGGGGGAACGAGCAGTACTTC. The whole variable domain, filled in from reference TRBV7-8 and TRBJ2-7, reads GAGVSQSPRYKVAKRGQDVALRCDPISGHVSLFWYQQALGQGPEFLTYFQNEAQLDKSGLPSDRFFAERPEGSVSTLKIQRTQQEDSAVYLCASSPRVRGNEQYFGPGTRLTVT.

Remarks on this clone: This same CDR3 is encoded by further DNA sequences in the sample. The V call is TRBV6-5, the J call TRBJ2-1; D is unclear. The germline V gene encodes CDR1 MNHEY and CDR2 SVGAGI. V shed 0 bases and J shed 6 bases, with 3 bases lying between them. This CDR3 has 12 residues. DNA of the CDR3: TGTGCCAGCAGTTACTCTGGCAATGAGCAGTTCTTC. It codes for CASSYSGNEQFF.